This T cell receptor beta chain was identified during a study of OX40 agonist ivuxolimab in advanced cancers. Study in general: Patients were infused with ivuxolimab every 2 weeks at 0.01 to 10 mg/kg.

General study results and limits: People who partly responded at 0.1-3.0 mg/kg had some of the least clonal expansion seen. Among the nonresponders, some also had low normalized T-cell clonal expansion.

About this clone itself: Its matching antigen is unknown.

Measured with immunoSEQ multiplex PCR; TCRdb has only the in-frame clones, and not every one. Of almost 70,000 clones in the sample, approximately 91% were seen once. Germline CDR1 and CDR2: SGHTA and FQGTGA. V dropped 1 base and J dropped 4; count of bases not matched to a gene: 5. This CDR3 comprises 16 residues. This TCR was sampled from an adult with an advanced solid tumor such as melanoma, head and neck, liver or kidney cancer. The input for sequencing was CD4+ or CD8+ T cells sorted from blood, taken in a trial of the OX40 agonist ivuxolimab. The chain uses TRBV7-3 and TRBJ2-1; 9 nucleotides match TRBD2. The CDR3 DNA reads TGTGCCAGCAGCTTAAGTGGGACTAGCCCTTACAATGAGCAGTTCTTC. Amino acid sequence: CASSLSGTSPYNEQFF.